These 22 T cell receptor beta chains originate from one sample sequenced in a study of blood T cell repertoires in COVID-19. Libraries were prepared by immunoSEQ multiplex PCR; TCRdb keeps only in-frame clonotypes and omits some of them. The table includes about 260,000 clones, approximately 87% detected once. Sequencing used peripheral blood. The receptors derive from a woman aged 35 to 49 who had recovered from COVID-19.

The DNA for the CDR3 is TGTGCCAGCAGCCCTCGCCGGGGGCCCCAGCATTTT. Its translation: CASSPRRGPQHF. The V gene is TRBV28, the J gene TRBJ1-5; D not resolved. V lost 6 bases, J lost 9 bases, and 12 bases lay in between. The CDR3 has 12 amino acids. Germline values: CDR1 MDHEN, CDR2 SYDVKM. The full variable domain, with the rest looked up from reference TRBV28 and TRBJ1-5, is DVKVTQSSRYLVKRTGEKVFLECVQDMDHENMFWYRQDPGLGLRLIYFSYDVKMKEKGDIPEGYSVSREKKERFSLILESASTNQTSMYLCASSPRRGPQHFGDGTRLSIL.

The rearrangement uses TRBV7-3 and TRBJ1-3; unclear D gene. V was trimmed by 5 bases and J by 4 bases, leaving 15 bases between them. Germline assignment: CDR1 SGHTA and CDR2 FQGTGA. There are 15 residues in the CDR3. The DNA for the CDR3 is TGTGCCAGCAGCCCCGACGTGGGCCCCGGAAACACCATATATTTT. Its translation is CASSPDVGPGNTIYF.

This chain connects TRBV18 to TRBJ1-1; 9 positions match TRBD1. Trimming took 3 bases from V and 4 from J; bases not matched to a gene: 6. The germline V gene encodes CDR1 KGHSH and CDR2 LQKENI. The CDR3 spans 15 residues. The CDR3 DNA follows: TGTGCCAGCTCACCCTACCCGACAGGGGGCACTGAAGCTTTCTTT. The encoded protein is CASSPYPTGGTEAFF.

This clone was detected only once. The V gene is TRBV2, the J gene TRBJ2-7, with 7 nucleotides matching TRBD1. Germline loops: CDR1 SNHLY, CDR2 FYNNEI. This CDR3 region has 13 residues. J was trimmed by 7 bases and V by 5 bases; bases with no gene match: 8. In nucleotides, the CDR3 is TGTGCCAGCAGTATTGACAGGGCGTTGGAGCAGTACTTC. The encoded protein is CASSIDRALEQYF. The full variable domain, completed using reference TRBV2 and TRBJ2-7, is EPEVTQTPSHQVTQMGQEVILRCVPISNHLYFYWYRQILGQKVEFLVSFYNNEISEKSEIFDDQFSVERPDGSNFTLKIRSTKLEDSAMYFCASSIDRALEQYFGPGTRLTVT.

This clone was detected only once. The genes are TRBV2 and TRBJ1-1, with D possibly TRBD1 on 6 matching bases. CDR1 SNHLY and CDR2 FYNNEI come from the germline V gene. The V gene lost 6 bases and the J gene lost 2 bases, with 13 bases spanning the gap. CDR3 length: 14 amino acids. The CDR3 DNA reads TGTGCCAGCAGCGTAGAACAGGGAAACACTGAAGCTTTCTTT. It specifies CASSVEQGNTEAFF.

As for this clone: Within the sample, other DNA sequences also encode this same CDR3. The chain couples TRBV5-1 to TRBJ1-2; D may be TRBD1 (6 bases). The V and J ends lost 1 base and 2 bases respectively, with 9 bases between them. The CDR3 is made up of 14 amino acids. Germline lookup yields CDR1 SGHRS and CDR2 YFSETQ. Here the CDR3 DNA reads TGCGCCAGCAGCTTGTTGGACAGCAACTATGGCTACACCTTC. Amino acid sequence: CASSLLDSNYGYTF.

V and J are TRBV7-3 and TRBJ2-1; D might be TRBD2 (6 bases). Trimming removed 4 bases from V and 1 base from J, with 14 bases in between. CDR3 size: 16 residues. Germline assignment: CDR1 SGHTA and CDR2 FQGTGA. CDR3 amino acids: CASSSSGRGSYNEQFF. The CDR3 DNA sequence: TGTGCCAGCAGCTCCTCGGGGCGGGGTTCCTACAATGAGCAGTTCTTC.

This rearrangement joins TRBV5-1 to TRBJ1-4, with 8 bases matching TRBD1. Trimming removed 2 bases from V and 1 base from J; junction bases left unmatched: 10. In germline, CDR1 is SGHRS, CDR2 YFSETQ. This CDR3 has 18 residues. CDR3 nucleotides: TGCGCCAGCAGCTTACGACCACCGGGACAGGAAACTAATGAAAAACTGTTTTTT. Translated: CASSLRPPGQETNEKLFF.

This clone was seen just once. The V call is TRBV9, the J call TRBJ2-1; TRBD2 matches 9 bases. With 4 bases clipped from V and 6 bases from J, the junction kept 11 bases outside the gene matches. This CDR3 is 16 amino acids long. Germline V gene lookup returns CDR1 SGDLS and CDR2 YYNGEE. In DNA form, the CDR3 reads TGTGCCAGCAGCAAGCTCGGGCGGGGGGGCCTCAATGAGCAGTTCTTC. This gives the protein CASSKLGRGGLNEQFF.

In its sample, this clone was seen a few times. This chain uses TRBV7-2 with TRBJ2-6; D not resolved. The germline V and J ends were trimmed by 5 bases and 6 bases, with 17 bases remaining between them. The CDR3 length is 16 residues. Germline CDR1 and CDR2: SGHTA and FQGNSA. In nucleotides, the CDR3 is TGTGCCAGCAGCCCCCGAGTAGTCTCGCAGGCCAACGTCCTGACTTTC. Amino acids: CASSPRVVSQANVLTF.

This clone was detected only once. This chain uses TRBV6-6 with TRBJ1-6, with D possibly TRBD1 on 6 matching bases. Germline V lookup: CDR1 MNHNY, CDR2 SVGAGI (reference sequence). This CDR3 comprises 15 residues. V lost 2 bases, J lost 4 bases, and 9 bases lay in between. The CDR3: CASSYVGAYNSPLHF. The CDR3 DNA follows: TGTGCCAGCAGTTACGTGGGGGCATATAATTCACCCCTCCACTTT.

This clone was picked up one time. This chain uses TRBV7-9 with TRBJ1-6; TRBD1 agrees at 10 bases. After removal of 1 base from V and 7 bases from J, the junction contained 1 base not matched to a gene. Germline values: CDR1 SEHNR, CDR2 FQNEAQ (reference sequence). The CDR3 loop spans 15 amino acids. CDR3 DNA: TGTGCCAGCAGCTTAGAGGGACAGGGGAATTCACCCCTCCACTTT. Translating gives CASSLEGQGNSPLHF.

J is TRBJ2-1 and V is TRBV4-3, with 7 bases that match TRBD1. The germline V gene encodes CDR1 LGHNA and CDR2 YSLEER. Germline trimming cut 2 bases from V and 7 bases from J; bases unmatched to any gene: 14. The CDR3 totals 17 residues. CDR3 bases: TGCGCCAGCAGCCAAAAAGTAACAGGGGTGGCTGGGAATGAGCAGTTCTTC. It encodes CASSQKVTGVAGNEQFF.

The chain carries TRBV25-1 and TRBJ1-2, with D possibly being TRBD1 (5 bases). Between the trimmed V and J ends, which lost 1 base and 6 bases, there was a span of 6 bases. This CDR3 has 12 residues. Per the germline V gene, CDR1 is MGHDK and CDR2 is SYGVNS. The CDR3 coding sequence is TGTGCCAGCAGTGAATGGGGGGATGGCTACACCTTC. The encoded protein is CASSEWGDGYTF.

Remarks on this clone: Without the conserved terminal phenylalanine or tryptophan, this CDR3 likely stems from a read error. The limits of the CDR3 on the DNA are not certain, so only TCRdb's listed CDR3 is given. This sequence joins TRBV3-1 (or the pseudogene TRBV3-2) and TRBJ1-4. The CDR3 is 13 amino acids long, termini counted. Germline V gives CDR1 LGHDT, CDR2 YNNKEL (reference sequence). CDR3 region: CASSLYPGEFIFV.

CDR3 region: CASSSWDSNLYGYTF. As DNA, the CDR3 is TGTGCCAGCAGCTCTTGGGACAGCAATCTCTATGGCTACACCTTC. The rearrangement links TRBV7-9 to TRBJ1-2; TRBD1 aligns across 7 bases. The CDR3 spans 15 residues. Germline assignment: CDR1 SEHNR and CDR2 FQNEAQ (reference sequence). Trimming took 4 bases from V and 4 from J; bases not matched to a gene: 9.

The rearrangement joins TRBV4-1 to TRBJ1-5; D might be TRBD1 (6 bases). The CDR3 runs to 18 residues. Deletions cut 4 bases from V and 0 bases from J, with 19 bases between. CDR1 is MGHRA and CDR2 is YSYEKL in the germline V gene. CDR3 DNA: TGCGCCAGCAGCCCGGGTAGGGGGGGAGGGTATAGCAATCAGCCCCAGCATTTT. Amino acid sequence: CASSPGRGGGYSNQPQHF.

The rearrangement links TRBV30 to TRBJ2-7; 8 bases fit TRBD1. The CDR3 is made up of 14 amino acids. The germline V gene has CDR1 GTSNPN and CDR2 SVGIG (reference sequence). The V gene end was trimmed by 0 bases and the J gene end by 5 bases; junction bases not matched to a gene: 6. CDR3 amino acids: CAWSVGAGGHEQYF. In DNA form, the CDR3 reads TGTGCCTGGAGTGTAGGGGCAGGGGGCCACGAGCAGTACTTC.

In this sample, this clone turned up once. The CDR3 reads CATSGSSYNEQFF. The CDR3, as DNA: TGTGCCACCAGTGGTAGTTCCTACAATGAGCAGTTCTTC. The chain has TRBV24-1 and TRBJ2-1; D gene ambiguous. Germline CDR1 and CDR2: KGHDR and SFDVKD. This CDR3 is 13 amino acids long. V was shortened by 5 bases and J by 1 base, with 5 bases between the two germline ends.

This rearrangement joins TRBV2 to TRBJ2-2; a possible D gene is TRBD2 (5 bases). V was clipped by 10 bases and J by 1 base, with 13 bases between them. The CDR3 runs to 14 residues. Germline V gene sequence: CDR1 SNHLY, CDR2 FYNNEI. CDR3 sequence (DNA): TGTGCCACCAGGAGGAGCGTGAACACCGGGGAGCTGTTTTTT. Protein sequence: CATRRSVNTGELFF.

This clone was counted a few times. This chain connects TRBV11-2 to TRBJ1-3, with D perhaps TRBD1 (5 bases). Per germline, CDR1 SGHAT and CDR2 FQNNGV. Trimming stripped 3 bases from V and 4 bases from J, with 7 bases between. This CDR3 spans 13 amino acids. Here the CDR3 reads CASSLTVGNTIYF. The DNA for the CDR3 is TGTGCCAGCAGCTTGACAGTAGGAAACACCATATATTTT.

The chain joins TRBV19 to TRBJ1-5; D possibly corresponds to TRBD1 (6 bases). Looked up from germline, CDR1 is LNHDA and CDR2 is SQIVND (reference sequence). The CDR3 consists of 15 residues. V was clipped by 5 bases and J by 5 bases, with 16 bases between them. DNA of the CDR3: TGTGCCAGTAGTTTCTCAATCGGGACATATCAGCCCCAGCATTTT. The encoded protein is CASSFSIGTYQPQHF. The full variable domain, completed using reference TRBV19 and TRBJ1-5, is DGGITQSPKYLFRKEGQNVTLSCEQNLNHDAMYWYRQDPGQGLRLIYYSQIVNDFQKGDIAEGYSVSREKKESFPLTVTSAQKNPTAFYLCASSFSIGTYQPQHFGDGTRLSIL.